These 21 T cell receptor beta chains were sequenced from one sample in a study of CD8+CD57+ T cells in acquired aplastic anemia. Patients chosen for sequencing had CD8+CD57+ cells that had expanded, as shown by flow cytometry. Genomic DNA acted as the template from which TCR beta VDJ combination and CDR3 sequence profiling were carried out. TCRdb re-called the reads through MiXCR, storing one row per CDR3 protein. The repertoire holds about 160,000 distinct CDR3 sequences, with about 64% as singletons. Sample: sorted CD4+, CD8+, or CD8+CD57+ T cells (not recorded which) from PBMCs. Receptors were obtained from a human donor with aplastic anemia.

V and J are TRBV7-9 and TRBJ2-7; 7 bases are shared with TRBD2. Unmatched junction bases numbered 11, after V lost 5 bases and J lost 4 bases. Per germline, CDR1 SEHNR and CDR2 FQNEAQ (reference sequence). This CDR3 contains 15 residues. CDR3 region: CASSLSAGAEYEQYF. In DNA form, the CDR3 reads TGTGCCAGCAGCCTGAGTGCGGGAGCAGAATACGAGCAGTACTTC. The full variable domain, with the rest looked up from reference TRBV7-9 and TRBJ2-7, is DTGVSQNPRHKITKRGQNVTFRCDPISEHNRLYWYRQTLGQGPEFLTYFQNEAQLEKSRLLSDRFSAERPKGSFSTLEIQRTEQGDSAMYLCASSLSAGAEYEQYFGPGTRLTVT.

This rearrangement joins TRBV7-9 to TRBJ2-3; D is unclear. CDR1 and CDR2 (germline): SEHNR, FQNEAQ (reference sequence). CDR3 size: 15 residues. Trimming cost V 1 base and J 0 bases, with 8 bases left between them. CDR3: CASSLGDFSTDTQYF. Written as DNA, the CDR3 is TGTGCCAGCAGCTTAGGAGACTTTAGCACAGATACGCAGTATTTT.

The chain joins TRBV5-1 to TRBJ2-7, with 7 bases matching TRBD1. The CDR3 length is 14 residues. Germline CDR1 SGHRS, CDR2 YFSETQ. The junction had 9 bases not matched to a gene; V was cut back by 5 bases and J by 4 bases. The CDR3 nucleotides are TGCGCCAGCAGACAATGGACAGGCCCTTACGAGCAGTACTTC. Translating gives CASRQWTGPYEQYF. The variable domain in full, completed from reference TRBV5-1 and TRBJ2-7, reads KAGVTQTPRYLIKTRGQQVTLSCSPISGHRSVSWYQQTPGQGLQFLFEYFSETQRNKGNFPGRFSGRQFSNSRSEMNVSTLELGDSALYLCASRQWTGPYEQYFGPGTRLTVT.

The rearrangement links TRBV20-1 to TRBJ1-5; TRBD1 aligns across 8 bases. The CDR3 totals 13 residues. Germline CDR1 is DFQATT and CDR2 is SNEGSKA (reference sequence). Trimming at V came to 6 bases and at J to 4 bases, leaving 5 bases not matched to a gene. CDR3 bases: TGCAGTGCCAGGGGGCTCGATAATCAGCCCCAGCATTTT. Its translation is CSARGLDNQPQHF.

The chain is built from TRBV7-2 and TRBJ1-1; no reliable D call. CDR3 length: 16 residues. Germline-derived CDR1 and CDR2 are SGHTA and FQGNSA. Between the trimmed V and J ends, which lost 5 bases and 2 bases, there was a span of 18 bases. DNA for the CDR3: TGTGCCAGCAGCCCCAGCCTTGGAAGGATTAACACTGAAGCTTTCTTT. As protein: CASSPSLGRINTEAFF.

This clonotype is a singleton in its sample. This rearrangement joins TRBV7-3 to TRBJ2-3; unclear D gene. The ends were cut back, 5 bases at V and 2 bases at J, with 8 bases in the middle. Germline CDR1 is SGHTA and CDR2 is FQGTGA. The CDR3 length is 13 residues. CDR3 in DNA: TGTGCCAGCAGCCCCCGCCCCACAGATACGCAGTATTTT. Translating it yields CASSPRPTDTQYF.

The chain couples TRBV2 to TRBJ2-7, with 10 bases that match TRBD1. V lost 2 bases to trimming and J lost 5 bases; unmatched junction nucleotides: 6. The CDR3 sequence is 15 residues long. Germline assignment: CDR1 SNHLY and CDR2 FYNNEI. CDR3 in amino acids: CASSETPGQGNEQYF. Written as DNA, the CDR3 is TGTGCCAGCAGTGAAACCCCGGGACAGGGGAACGAGCAGTACTTC. Based on the CDR3 plus reference TRBV2 and TRBJ2-7, the full variable domain is EPEVTQTPSHQVTQMGQEVILRCVPISNHLYFYWYRQILGQKVEFLVSFYNNEISEKSEIFDDQFSVERPDGSNFTLKIRSTKLEDSAMYFCASSETPGQGNEQYFGPGTRLTVT.

This clonotype appeared a single time. The J gene is TRBJ2-1, the V gene TRBV20-1; D is possibly TRBD2 (5 bases). Germline V lookup: CDR1 DFQATT, CDR2 SNEGSKA (reference sequence). Trimming took off 3 bases at V and 12 bases at J, with 12 bases between the two ends. This CDR3 has 11 residues. The CDR3 coding sequence is TGCAGTGCTAGGGAGCCAGAGGGGCAGTTCTTC. It codes for CSAREPEGQFF.

This chain connects TRBV29-1 to TRBJ2-7; D is uncertain. Trimming cost V 1 base and J 2 bases, with 21 bases left between them. Per the germline V gene, CDR1 is SQVTM and CDR2 is ANQGSEA. The CDR3 consists of 17 residues. This CDR3 is CSVEALIESTEPYEQYF. DNA for the CDR3: TGCAGCGTTGAAGCCTTAATCGAGTCTACAGAGCCCTACGAGCAGTACTTC.

The DNA of the CDR3 is TGCAGTGCTAGCTCTGGTACGCAGTATTTT. It encodes CSASSGTQYF. The chain recombines TRBV20-1 with TRBJ2-3; D is ambiguous. The V end lost 3 bases, the J end lost 8 bases, and 6 bases lay between the germline ends. CDR1 DFQATT and CDR2 SNEGSKA come from the germline V gene (reference sequence). This CDR3 comprises 10 residues.

The chain couples TRBV2 to TRBJ1-4; 9 nucleotides match TRBD1. Unmatched junction bases numbered 2, after V lost 8 bases and J lost 4 bases. Looked up from germline, CDR1 is SNHLY and CDR2 is FYNNEI. The CDR3 has 13 amino acids. The CDR3 protein is CASAGQGNEKLFF. Written as DNA, the CDR3 is TGTGCCAGCGCGGGACAGGGTAATGAAAAACTGTTTTTT.

This clonotype occurred a few times. The chain has TRBV29-1 and TRBJ1-2; perhaps TRBD1 as D (5 bases). Germline assignment: CDR1 SQVTM and CDR2 ANQGSEA. CDR3 length: 13 amino acids. Trimming took off 3 bases at V and 4 bases at J, with 12 bases between the two ends. DNA of the CDR3: TGCAGCGTTGATTGGGGGGGGGTCTATGGCTACACCTTC. Its protein is CSVDWGGVYGYTF.

This sequence joins TRBV9 and TRBJ1-2; D uncertain. The germline V gene encodes CDR1 SGDLS and CDR2 YYNGEE. Between the trimmed V and J ends, which lost 3 bases and 4 bases, there was a span of 16 bases. CDR3 length: 15 amino acids. CDR3 DNA sequence: TGTGCCAGCAGCGACAACACGGGAGCCCTCTATGGCTACACCTTC. Its translation: CASSDNTGALYGYTF.

The chain combines TRBV7-9 with TRBJ1-2, with D unresolved. The germline V gene encodes CDR1 SEHNR and CDR2 FQNEAQ (reference sequence). Between the trimmed V and J ends, which lost 2 bases and 8 bases, there was a span of 21 bases. This CDR3 has 16 amino acids. The CDR3 spells CASSLPEEATSWGYTF. The DNA for the CDR3 is TGTGCCAGCAGCTTACCTGAGGAGGCCACCTCCTGGGGCTACACCTTC.

The chain has TRBV19 and TRBJ2-7; 7 bases agree with TRBD1. CDR3 length: 15 residues. V was pared by 5 bases and J by 9 bases, with 16 bases of the junction left unmatched. The germline V gene encodes CDR1 LNHDA and CDR2 SQIVND (reference sequence). CDR3 nucleotides: TGTGCCAGTAGTCGAACCGGGACAGTCGGGTTTGGGCAGTACTTC. Its protein is CASSRTGTVGFGQYF.

This clonotype was seen a handful of times. This CDR3 is CSARTGGLNTGELFF. The CDR3 region has the DNA TGCAGTGCTAGGACAGGGGGCCTGAACACCGGGGAGCTGTTTTTT. The chain carries TRBV20-1 and TRBJ2-2; 10 bases match TRBD1. V was pared by 3 bases and J by 1 base, with 2 bases of the junction left unmatched. The CDR3 length is 15 residues. Germline lookup yields CDR1 DFQATT and CDR2 SNEGSKA (reference sequence).

V usage is TRBV7-9 and J usage is TRBJ1-1; D remains ambiguous. Germline CDR1 SEHNR, CDR2 FQNEAQ (reference sequence). The CDR3 has 13 residues. The V and J ends lost 1 base and 7 bases respectively, with 10 bases between them. The CDR3 protein is CASSLVGENEAFF. The CDR3 DNA reads TGTGCCAGCAGCTTAGTAGGAGAAAATGAAGCTTTCTTT.

V and J are TRBV29-1 and TRBJ1-2; no clear D. The V end lost 4 bases, the J end lost 5 bases, and 11 bases lay between the germline ends. The germline CDR1 and CDR2 sequences are SQVTM and ANQGSEA. CDR3 length equals 12 residues. CDR3 loop: CSVVRSEYGYTF. The CDR3 DNA reads as TGCAGCGTTGTAAGATCTGAGTATGGCTACACCTTC.

V gene TRBV7-8 combines with J gene TRBJ1-1; D remains unclear. The germline CDR1 and CDR2 sequences are SGHVS and FQNEAQ. V was pared by 1 base and J by 0 bases, with 6 bases between. The CDR3 has 14 amino acids. The CDR3 sequence is CASSLVNMNTEAFF. The CDR3 region has the DNA TGTGCCAGCAGCTTAGTAAACATGAACACTGAAGCTTTCTTT.

This clonotype came up once. V and J are TRBV20-1 and TRBJ2-4; 7 bases are a match to TRBD2. There are 15 residues in the CDR3. Germline V CDR1 and CDR2: DFQATT, SNEGSKA (reference sequence). Trimming removed 3 bases from V and 3 bases from J; junction bases left unmatched: 8. The CDR3 nucleotides are TGCAGTGCTAGGATGGGGGGGATAGACAAAAACATTCAGTACTTC. Encoded protein: CSARMGGIDKNIQYF.

A single count supports this clonotype. CDR3 region: CSVGEASYEQYF. The CDR3 coding sequence is TGCAGCGTGGGGGAGGCCTCCTACGAGCAGTACTTC. V and J are TRBV29-1 and TRBJ2-5, with D maybe TRBD2 (6 bases). The end of the DNA is better explained by TRBJ2-7, so the J call may be wrong. Germline CDR1 SQVTM, CDR2 ANQGSEA. The CDR3 totals 12 residues.